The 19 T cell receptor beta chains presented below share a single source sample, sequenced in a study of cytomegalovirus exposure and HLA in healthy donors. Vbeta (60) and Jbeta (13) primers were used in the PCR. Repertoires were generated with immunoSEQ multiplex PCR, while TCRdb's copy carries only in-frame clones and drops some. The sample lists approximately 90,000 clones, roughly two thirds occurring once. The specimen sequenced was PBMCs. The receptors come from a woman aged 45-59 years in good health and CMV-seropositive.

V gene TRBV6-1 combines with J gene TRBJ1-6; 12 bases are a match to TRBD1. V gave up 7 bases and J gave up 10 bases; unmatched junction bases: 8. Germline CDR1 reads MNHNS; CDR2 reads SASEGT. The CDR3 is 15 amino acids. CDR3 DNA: TGTGCCAGCACGCCCCCGGGACAGGGGGCCTCACCCCTCCACTTT. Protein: CASTPPGQGASPLHF.

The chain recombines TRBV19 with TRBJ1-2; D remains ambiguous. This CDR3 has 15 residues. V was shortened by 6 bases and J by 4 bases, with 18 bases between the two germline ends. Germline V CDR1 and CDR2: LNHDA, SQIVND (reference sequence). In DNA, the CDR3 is TGTGCCAGTAGAGAGCAGGTGGGAGCGGGCTATGGCTACACCTTC. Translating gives CASREQVGAGYGYTF.

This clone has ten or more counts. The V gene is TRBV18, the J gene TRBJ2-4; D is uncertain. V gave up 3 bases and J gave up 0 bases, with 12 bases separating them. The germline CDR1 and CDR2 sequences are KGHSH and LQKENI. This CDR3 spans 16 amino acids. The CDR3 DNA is TGTGCCAGCTCACCCCCTCGGGTAGGAGCCAAAAACATTCAGTACTTC. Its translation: CASSPPRVGAKNIQYF.

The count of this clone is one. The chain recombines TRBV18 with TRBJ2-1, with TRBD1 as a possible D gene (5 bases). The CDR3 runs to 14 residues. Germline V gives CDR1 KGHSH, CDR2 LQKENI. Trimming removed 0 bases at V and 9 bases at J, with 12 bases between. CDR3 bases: TGTGCCAGCTCACCACCGGGCAGGGTCCTTGAGCAGTTCTTC. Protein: CASSPPGRVLEQFF. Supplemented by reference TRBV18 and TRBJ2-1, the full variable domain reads NAGVMQNPRHLVRRRGQEARLRCSPMKGHSHVYWYRQLPEEGLKFMVYLQKENIIDESGMPKERFSAEFPKEGPSILRIQQVVRGDSAAYFCASSPPGRVLEQFFGPGTRLTVL.

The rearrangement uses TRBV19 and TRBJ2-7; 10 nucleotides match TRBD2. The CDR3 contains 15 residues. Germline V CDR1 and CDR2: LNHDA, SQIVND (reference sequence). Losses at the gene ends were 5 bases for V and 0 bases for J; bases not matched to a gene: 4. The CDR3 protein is CASSSGLASSYEQYF. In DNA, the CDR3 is TGTGCCAGTAGTTCGGGACTAGCGAGCTCCTACGAGCAGTACTTC.

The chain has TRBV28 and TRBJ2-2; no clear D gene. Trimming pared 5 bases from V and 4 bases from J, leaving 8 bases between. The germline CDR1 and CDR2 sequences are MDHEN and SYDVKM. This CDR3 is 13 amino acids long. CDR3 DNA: TGTGCCAGCAGTCCCCTCCTCACCGGGGAGCTGTTTTTT. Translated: CASSPLLTGELFF.

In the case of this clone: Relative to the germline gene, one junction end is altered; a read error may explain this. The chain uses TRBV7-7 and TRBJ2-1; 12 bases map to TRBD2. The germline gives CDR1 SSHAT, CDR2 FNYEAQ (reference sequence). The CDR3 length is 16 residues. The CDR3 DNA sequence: TGTGCTAGCAGCTTGACTAGCGGGAGCCCAGGGAATGAGCAGTTCTTC. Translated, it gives CASSLTSGSPGNEQFF.

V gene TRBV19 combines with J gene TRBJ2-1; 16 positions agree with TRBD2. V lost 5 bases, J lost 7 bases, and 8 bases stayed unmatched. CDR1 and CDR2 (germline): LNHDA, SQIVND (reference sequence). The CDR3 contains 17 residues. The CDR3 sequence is CASSFQGLAGGPNEQFF. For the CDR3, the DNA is TGTGCCAGTAGTTTCCAGGGACTAGCGGGAGGGCCTAATGAGCAGTTCTTC.

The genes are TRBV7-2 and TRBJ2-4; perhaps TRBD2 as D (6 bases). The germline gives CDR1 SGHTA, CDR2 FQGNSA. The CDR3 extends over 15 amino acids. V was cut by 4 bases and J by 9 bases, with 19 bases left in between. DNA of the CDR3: TGTGCCAGCAGCTCGGGGGTGCCGTCCGTTCTCATTCAGTACTTC. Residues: CASSSGVPSVLIQYF. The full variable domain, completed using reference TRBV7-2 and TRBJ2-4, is GAGVSQSPSNKVTEKGKDVELRCDPISGHTALYWYRQSLGQGLEFLIYFQGNSAPDKSGLPSDRFSAERTGGSVSTLTIQRTQQEDSAVYLCASSSGVPSVLIQYFGAGTRLSVL.

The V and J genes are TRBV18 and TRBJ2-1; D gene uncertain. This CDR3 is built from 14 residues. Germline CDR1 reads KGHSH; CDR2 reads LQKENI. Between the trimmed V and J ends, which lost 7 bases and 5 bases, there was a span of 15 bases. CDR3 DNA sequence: TGTGCCAGCTTAGACACGGTCCCCGACAATGAGCAGTTCTTC. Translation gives CASLDTVPDNEQFF.

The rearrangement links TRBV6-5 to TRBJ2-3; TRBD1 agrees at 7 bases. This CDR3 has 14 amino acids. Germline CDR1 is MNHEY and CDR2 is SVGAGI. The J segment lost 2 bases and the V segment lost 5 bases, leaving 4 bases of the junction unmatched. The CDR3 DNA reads TGTGCCAGCAGTAGGGACAGCCCCACAGATACGCAGTATTTT. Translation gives CASSRDSPTDTQYF.

The CDR3 DNA reads as TGTGCCAGCAGCCATGGGGCCTCTGAAATCTACGAGCAGTACTTC. This translates into CASSHGASEIYEQYF. This chain connects TRBV14 to TRBJ2-7; D might be TRBD1 (5 bases). V shed 3 bases and J shed 3 bases, with 15 bases lying between them. The CDR3 consists of 15 residues. The germline CDR1 and CDR2 sequences are SGHDN and FVKESK.

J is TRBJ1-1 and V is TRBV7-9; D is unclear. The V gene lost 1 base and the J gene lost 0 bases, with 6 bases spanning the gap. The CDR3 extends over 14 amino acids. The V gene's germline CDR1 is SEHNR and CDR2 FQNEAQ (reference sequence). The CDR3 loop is CASSLVAVNTEAFF. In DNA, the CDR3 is TGTGCCAGCAGCTTAGTAGCGGTGAACACTGAAGCTTTCTTT.

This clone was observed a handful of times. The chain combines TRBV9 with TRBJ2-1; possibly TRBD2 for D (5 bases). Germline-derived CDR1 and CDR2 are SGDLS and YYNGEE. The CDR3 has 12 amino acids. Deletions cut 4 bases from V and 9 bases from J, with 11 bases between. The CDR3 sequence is CASSLTGSEQFF. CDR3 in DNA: TGTGCCAGCAGCCTCACGGGGTCTGAGCAGTTCTTC.

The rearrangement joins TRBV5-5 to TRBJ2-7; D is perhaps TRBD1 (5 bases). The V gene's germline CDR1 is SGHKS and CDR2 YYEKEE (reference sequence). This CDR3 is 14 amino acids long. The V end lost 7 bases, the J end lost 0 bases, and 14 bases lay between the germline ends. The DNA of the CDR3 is TGTGCCAGCCAGACAGCTATTAGCTCCTACGAGCAGTACTTC. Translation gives CASQTAISSYEQYF. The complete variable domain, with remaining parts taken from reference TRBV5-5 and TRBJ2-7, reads DAGVTQSPTHLIKTRGQQVTLRCSPISGHKSVSWYQQVLGQGPQFIFQYYEKEERGRGNFPDRFSARQFPNYSSELNVNALLLGDSALYLCASQTAISSYEQYFGPGTRLTVT.

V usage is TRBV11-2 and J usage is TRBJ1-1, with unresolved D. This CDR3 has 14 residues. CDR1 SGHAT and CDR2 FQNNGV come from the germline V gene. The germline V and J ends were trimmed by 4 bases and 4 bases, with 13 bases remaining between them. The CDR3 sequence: CASSSSTPGTEAFF. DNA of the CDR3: TGTGCCAGCAGCTCCTCGACCCCGGGCACTGAAGCTTTCTTT.

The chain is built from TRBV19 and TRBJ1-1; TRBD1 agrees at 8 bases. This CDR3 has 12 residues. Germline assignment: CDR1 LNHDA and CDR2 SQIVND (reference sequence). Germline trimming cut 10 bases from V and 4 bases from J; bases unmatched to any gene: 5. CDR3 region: CATKTGGTEAFF. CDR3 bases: TGTGCCACCAAAACAGGGGGCACTGAAGCTTTCTTT. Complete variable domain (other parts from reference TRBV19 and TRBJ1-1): DGGITQSPKYLFRKEGQNVTLSCEQNLNHDAMYWYRQDPGQGLRLIYYSQIVNDFQKGDIAEGYSVSREKKESFPLTVTSAQKNPTAFYLCATKTGGTEAFFGQGTRLTVV.

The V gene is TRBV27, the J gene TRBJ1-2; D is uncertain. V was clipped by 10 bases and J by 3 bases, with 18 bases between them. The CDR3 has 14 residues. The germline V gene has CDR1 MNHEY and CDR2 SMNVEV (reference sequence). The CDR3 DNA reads TGTGCCATAGGGCGGCTCGGAGGAGACTATGGCTACACCTTC. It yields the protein CAIGRLGGDYGYTF.

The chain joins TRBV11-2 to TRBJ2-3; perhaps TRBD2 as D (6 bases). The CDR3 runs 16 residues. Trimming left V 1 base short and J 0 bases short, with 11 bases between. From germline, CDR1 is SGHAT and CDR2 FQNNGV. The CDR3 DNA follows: TGTGCCAGCAGCTTAGTCGGCGGGGCTAGCACAGATACGCAGTATTTT. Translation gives CASSLVGGASTDTQYF.